These T cell receptor beta chains were read from a single sample in a study of shared clonotypes between healthy human individuals. Profiled with immunoSEQ multiplex PCR; TCRdb holds only in-frame clones, not every one. This sample has around 350,000 clones, with around 70% found just once. Sequences were obtained from memory CD4+ T cells sorted from blood. The origin of the receptors is a man aged 30-40 years in good health. CDR3s include the opening cysteine and the closing phenylalanine or tryptophan. The order of the fields is V gene, clone size, D gene, J gene, CDR3 DNA, CDR3 protein. D genes are given only for firm matches. Some rows mark clone size as missing; the rest say once, few, many or name a class of expanded clone.

TRBV9,NA,TRBD2,TRBJ2-1,TGTGCCAGCACCAGTAGGGAGGGGAACAATGAGCAGTTCTTC,CASTSREGNNEQFF
TRBV5-1,once,NA,TRBJ2-1,TGCGCCAGCAGTGGGGGTGAGCAGTTCTTC,CASSGGEQFF
TRBV7-7,NA,NA,TRBJ2-6,TGTGCCAGCAGCATGGTGGGTAAGTGCACAAAGTCGGGCCACGTCCTGACTTTC,CASSMVGKCTKSGHVLTF
TRBV5-1,NA,TRBD1,TRBJ1-2,TGCGCCAGCAGCTTGGCCTTCGGGACAGAAGTTGGCTACACCTTC,CASSLAFGTEVGYTF
TRBV27,NA,NA,TRBJ1-2,TGTGCCAGCAGTTTGGGCCGGGACGGGTATGGCTACACCTTC,CASSLGRDGYGYTF
TRBV6-6,once,TRBD1,TRBJ1-3,TGTGCCAGCAGGACAACAGGGGCGGGAAACACCATATATTTT,CASRTTGAGNTIYF
TRBV11-2,NA,NA,TRBJ1-3,TGTGCCAGCAGCTCCCCCGGACGGAAAAACACCATATATTTT,CASSSPGRKNTIYF
TRBV7-9,NA,NA,TRBJ1-1,TGTGCCAGCAGCTTGCCTCACAGGGTCGCTTTCTTT,CASSLPHRVAFF
TRBV2,once,NA,TRBJ1-5,TGTGCCAGCCGCAGGGATAACAATCAGCCCCAGCATTTT,CASRRDNNQPQHF
TRBV15,NA,TRBD1,TRBJ1-1,TGTGCCACCAGCAGACAGGGGGCCTACACTGAAGCTTTCTTT,CATSRQGAYTEAFF
TRBV10-3,NA,NA,TRBJ2-3,TGTGCCATCAGTTCGAGTGGGTACACAGATACGCAGTATTTT,CAISSSGYTDTQYF
TRBV5-1,NA,NA,TRBJ2-1,TGCGCCGGCAGCCCGACGTCGGTTTGGAATGAGCAGTTCTTC,CAGSPTSVWNEQFF
TRBV7-9,NA,NA,TRBJ2-7,TGTGCCAGCAGCTTCCAAAGCTCCTACGAGCAGTACTTC,CASSFQSSYEQYF
TRBV9,few,TRBD1,TRBJ1-2,TGTGCCAGCAGCGGCCGACAGGGCCATAACTATGGCTACACCTTC,CASSGRQGHNYGYTF
TRBV19,NA,NA,TRBJ2-2,TGTGCCAGTGTTCGGGACTGGGCCGGGGAGCTGTTTTTT,CASVRDWAGELFF
TRBV2,few,NA,TRBJ2-3,TGTGCCAGCAGTCCCACAGGGACTAGCACAGATACGCAGTATTTT,CASSPTGTSTDTQYF
TRBV11-2,NA,NA,TRBJ2-5,TGTGCCAGCAGCCCCTACCAAGAGACCCAGTACTTC,CASSPYQETQYF
TRBV7-8,NA,TRBD1,TRBJ1-5,TGTGCCAGCAGCGCCCGGACAGGGTTGGTCAATCAGCCCCAGCATTTT,CASSARTGLVNQPQHF
TRBV18,NA,NA,TRBJ2-6,TGTGCCAGCTCACCCACTACTCGCGGGGGCTCAGGCAACGTCCTGACTTTC,CASSPTTRGGSGNVLTF
TRBV10-3,NA,NA,TRBJ2-3,TGTGCCATCAGTGGGCCCCAGGGCACAGATACGCAGTATTTT,CAISGPQGTDTQYF
TRBV6-5,NA,TRBD2,TRBJ2-1,TGTGCCAGCCGGGGGGACCGCTTAGTTGGTGAGCAGTTCTTC,CASRGDRLVGEQFF
TRBV5-1,few,NA,TRBJ2-1,TGCGCCAGCAGTTTCTCAGGCGTTTACAATGAGCAGTTCTTC,CASSFSGVYNEQFF
TRBV20-1,NA,NA,TRBJ2-7,TGCAGTGCTAGAATACACGAGCAGTACTTC,CSARIHEQYF
TRBV30,NA,NA,TRBJ2-5,TGTGCCTGGAGTCCTGACAGGAGCCAAGAGACCCAGTACTTC,CAWSPDRSQETQYF
TRBV5-1,NA,TRBD1,TRBJ2-5,TGCGCCAGCAGCTTGAACAGGGGGAAAGAGACCCAGTACTTC,CASSLNRGKETQYF
TRBV7-2,NA,TRBD2,TRBJ2-1,TGTGCCAGCAGCCTGGGACTAGCGGGATACAATGAGCAGTTCTTC,CASSLGLAGYNEQFF
TRBV6-1,NA,NA,TRBJ2-2,TGTGCCAGCGTGGTAGGGGCCGGGGAGCTGTTTTTT,CASVVGAGELFF
TRBV10-1,NA,NA,TRBJ2-2,TGCGCCAGCAGTGAGATGGCAGGTCCGACCACCGGGGAGCTGTTTTTT,CASSEMAGPTTGELFF
TRBV19,NA,NA,TRBJ2-1,TGTGCCAGTAGTGCAGACAGAAGCTCCTACAATGAGCAGTTCTTC,CASSADRSSYNEQFF
TRBV27,NA,NA,TRBJ2-7,TGTGCCAGCAGCGGACATCCTTGGGACTTC,CASSGHPWDF
TRBV29-1,few,NA,TRBJ1-2,TGCAGCGTTCGTCGGGGGAATGGCTACACCTTC,CSVRRGNGYTF
TRBV5-1,NA,TRBD1,TRBJ2-7,TGCGCCAGCAGCCCAGACAGGGGGTATTCCTACGAGCAGTACTTC,CASSPDRGYSYEQYF
TRBV5-1,NA,NA,TRBJ2-2,TGCGCCAGCAGCTTGGCGACGGCCTACGGGGAGCTGTTTTTT,CASSLATAYGELFF
TRBV11-2,NA,NA,TRBJ2-7,TGTGCCAGCAGCCGGATCCCAACCTACGAGCAGTACTTC,CASSRIPTYEQYF
TRBV2,NA,TRBD1,TRBJ2-3,TGTGCCAGCACGACAGGGTGGAGCACAGATACGCAGTATTTT,CASTTGWSTDTQYF
TRBV6-6,once,TRBD1,TRBJ2-2,TGTGCCAGCAGTTCCGGACAGGGACGAACCGGGGAGCTGTTTTTT,CASSSGQGRTGELFF
TRBV5-1,NA,NA,TRBJ2-3,TGCGCCAGCAGCCAGCAACTACGGTCACCCGGCACAGATACGCAGTATTTT,CASSQQLRSPGTDTQYF
TRBV7-9,many,NA,TRBJ2-3,TGTGCCAGCAGCCTCCGGCTAGCATCCACAGATACGCAGTATTTT,CASSLRLASTDTQYF
TRBV5-5,NA,NA,TRBJ1-2,TGTGCCAGCAGCTTGGGACCATCTGGCTACACCTTC,CASSLGPSGYTF
TRBV11-2,NA,NA,TRBJ2-2,TGTGCCAGCAGCCCAGGGGACTCGGCCCGACTCACCGGGGAGCTGTTTTTT,CASSPGDSARLTGELFF
TRBV5-5,NA,TRBD1,TRBJ2-1,TGTGCCAGCAGCTCAACGGGACAGGCCGGCGGTGAGCAGTTCTTC,CASSSTGQAGGEQFF
TRBV7-9,NA,NA,TRBJ1-2,TGTGCCAGCAGCCTGAGAATTAACTATGGCTACACCTTC,CASSLRINYGYTF
TRBV28,few,NA,TRBJ1-4,TGTGCCAGCAGTTTAGTAACAGGGCTTTCTGAAAAACTGTTTTTT,CASSLVTGLSEKLFF
TRBV5-1,NA,NA,TRBJ2-3,TGCGCCAGCAGCCGTACTTCTAGCAAAAACACAGATACGCAGTATTTT,CASSRTSSKNTDTQYF
TRBV5-4,NA,TRBD2,TRBJ2-3,TGTGCCAGCAGCCTGTCTAGCGGGAGTAGCACAGATACGCAGTATTTT,CASSLSSGSSTDTQYF
TRBV5-1,NA,NA,TRBJ2-3,TGCGCCAGCAGCCTGGGCGGCGCAGATACGCAGTATTTT,CASSLGGADTQYF
TRBV29-1,NA,TRBD2,TRBJ2-5,TGCAGCGTCTCGGGACTAGCGGGAGGGTCAGGAGAGACCCAGTACTTC,CSVSGLAGGSGETQYF
TRBV5-4,NA,NA,TRBJ1-5,TGTGCCAGCAGCCTGTCCCCAGAGCTCGGTCAGCCCCAGCATTTT,CASSLSPELGQPQHF
TRBV28,NA,TRBD2,TRBJ2-1,TGTGCCAGCAGACGGGAGGGCCCCAATGAGCAGTTCTTC,CASRREGPNEQFF
TRBV28,once,NA,TRBJ2-5,TGTGCCAGCAAATCCGGAGAGACCCAGTACTTC,CASKSGETQYF
TRBV11-2,NA,NA,TRBJ2-4,TGTGCCAGCAGCTTCGGTCCAGGGACCAAAAACATTCAGTACTTC,CASSFGPGTKNIQYF